One and the same sample provided the 29 T cell receptor beta chains below, sequenced in a study of T cell clonality in common variable immunodeficiency. Libraries were prepared by immunoSEQ multiplex PCR; TCRdb keeps only in-frame clonotypes and omits some of them. This sample carries around 45,000 clones, none of them present only once. The sequencing sample was made of peripheral blood mononuclear cells. Source of these receptors: a person aged 18 to 70 in good health.

This clone was detected a few times. The read ends 3 residues early relative to the CDR3; the germline J gene fills the gap. V usage is TRBV19 and J usage is TRBJ2-2, with 15 bases lining up with TRBD2. Germline V gene data show CDR1 as LNHDA and CDR2 as SQIVND (reference sequence). V lost 7 bases and J lost 5; bases outside the gene matches: 8. This CDR3 has 17 residues. The chain's CDR3 is CASTEDGTSGGTGELFF. The sequenced CDR3 bases are TGTGCCAGTACCGAAGACGGGACTAGCGGGGGGACCGGGGAG.

This clone came up many times. The read is 3 residues too short to cover the CDR3 end, so that end is filled in from the germline J gene. This chain joins TRBV5-1 and TRBJ1-1; D might be TRBD1 (6 bases). CDR1 is SGHRS, CDR2 YFSETQ, per germline. CDR3 length equals 14 residues. Trimming shortened V by 5 bases and J by 3 bases, and 14 bases separated the two germline ends. This chain's CDR3 is CASRTLQGHTEAFF. The sequenced part of the CDR3 DNA is TGCGCCAGCAGAACCTTACAGGGACACACTGAA.

This clone was counted ten times or more. The sequence runs out 3 residues before the end of the CDR3; the remainder is reconstructed from the germline J gene. The chain uses TRBV20-1 and TRBJ2-7, with 9 nucleotides matching TRBD1. The CDR3 sequence is 14 residues long. Losses at the gene ends were 3 bases for V and 4 bases for J; bases not matched to a gene: 7. Per the germline V gene, CDR1 is DFQATT and CDR2 is SNEGSKA (reference sequence). CDR3 region: CSASLGTGFYEQYF. CDR3 DNA, as far as it was read: TGCAGTGCTAGCCTGGGGACAGGGTTTTACGAG.

This clone has a count of ten or more. The read comes to an end 3 residues before the CDR3 does, leaving the germline J gene to fill in the end. V and J are TRBV7-9 and TRBJ1-3, with TRBD1 as a possible D gene (5 bases). The CDR3 consists of 14 residues. The germline CDR1 and CDR2 sequences are SEHNR and FQNEAQ (reference sequence). V lost 0 bases, J lost 2 bases, and 5 bases lay in between. CDR3 region: CASSLAGPGNTIYF. CDR3 bases read: TGTGCCAGCAGCTTAGCGGGGCCTGGAAACACC.

Ten or more counts support this clone. The CDR3 is cut off 3 residues early in the read; its end comes from the germline J gene. V and J are TRBV5-4 and TRBJ1-2, with 8 bases lining up with TRBD1. The CDR3 consists of 15 residues. Germline CDR1 SGHNT, CDR2 YYREEE (reference sequence). V was clipped by 4 bases and J by 1 base; unmatched bases: 6. This CDR3 reads CASSTGQGLNYGYTF. The CDR3 bases that were read are TGTGCCAGCAGCACCGGACAGGGCCTTAACTATGGC.

This clone was observed at least ten times. The read terminates 3 residues before the CDR3 end, so the remaining end is supplied by the germline J gene. The chain joins TRBV5-1 to TRBJ2-1; 7 positions match TRBD2. Trimming removed 3 bases from V and 4 bases from J; junction bases left unmatched: 7. Germline V CDR1 and CDR2: SGHRS, YFSETQ. This CDR3 has 15 residues. CDR3: CASSSKSGDYNEQFF. The CDR3 DNA, read in part, is TGCGCCAGCAGCTCCAAAAGCGGGGATTACAATGAG.

This clone was detected many times. Sequencing ends 3 residues short of the CDR3 end; the germline J gene provides the rest. The V and J genes are TRBV19 and TRBJ1-4, with a tentative D call TRBD1 (5 bases). There are 16 residues in the CDR3. Germline values: CDR1 LNHDA, CDR2 SQIVND (reference sequence). V lost 2 bases, J lost 5 bases, and 15 bases lay in between. Partial CDR3 DNA: TGTGCCAGTAGTATATTTATGGGGCCCACAAATGAAAAA. This encodes CASSIFMGPTNEK. The CDR3 in full is CASSIFMGPTNEKLFF.

This clone occurred a few times. The read comes to an end 3 residues before the CDR3 does, leaving the germline J gene to fill in the end. The rearrangement uses TRBV27 and TRBJ2-7; D gene unclear. Trimming took off 6 bases at V and 5 bases at J, with 11 bases between the two ends. The CDR3 loop spans 12 amino acids. The germline gives CDR1 MNHEY, CDR2 SMNVEV (reference sequence). Incomplete CDR3 DNA: TGTGCCAGCAGCAAACAGTTCCACGAG. Its protein is CASSKQFHE. From start to end, the CDR3 is CASSKQFHEQYF.

Remarks on this clone: The sequenced fragment ends 3 residues before the CDR3 boundary, so the rest is inferred from the germline J gene. The rearrangement links TRBV20-1 to TRBJ2-3; 7 bases are shared with TRBD1. This CDR3 has 15 amino acids. Germline V lookup: CDR1 DFQATT, CDR2 SNEGSKA (reference sequence). The CDR3 loop is CSAKFSTGNQETQYF. The covered CDR3 bases are TGCAGTGCTAAATTCTCGACAGGGAATCAAGAGACG.

This clone was detected ten times or more. The read stops 3 residues short of the end of the CDR3; the missing end is completed from the germline J gene. This chain links TRBV6-1 with TRBJ1-1; 9 bases agree with TRBD1. J was trimmed by 6 bases and V by 1 base; bases with no gene match: 6. This CDR3 region has 15 residues. The germline V gene has CDR1 MNHNS and CDR2 SASEGT. Incomplete CDR3 DNA: TGTGCCAGCAGTGAAGAAGGGACAGGGAGGTCTGAA. Residues: CASSEEGTGRSE. In full, the CDR3 reads CASSEEGTGRSEAFF.

This clone showed up many times. The read finishes 3 residues shy of the CDR3 end, and the germline J gene is used to complete it. This chain connects TRBV30 to TRBJ1-1, with 7 bases fitting TRBD1. The germline CDR1 and CDR2 sequences are GTSNPN and SVGIG (reference sequence). This CDR3 has 11 amino acids. CDR3 sequence reads: CALLEGALAFF. The CDR3 DNA, read in part, is TGTGCTCTGTTGGAGGGGGCGCTG.

This clone appeared many times. Sequencing ends 3 residues short of the CDR3 end; the germline J gene provides the rest. The chain is built from TRBV29-1 and TRBJ2-7; 8 bases map to TRBD2. V gave up 4 bases and J gave up 2 bases; unmatched junction bases: 7. This CDR3 is 14 amino acids long. Germline CDR1 reads SQVTM; CDR2 reads ANQGSEA. The CDR3: CSVVVTSVTYEQYF. The CDR3 bases that were read are TGCAGCGTTGTGGTGACTAGCGTCACCTACGAG.

This clone was recorded many times. Read data end 3 residues before the CDR3 end; the end is taken from the germline J gene. The genes are TRBV24-1 and TRBJ2-1; possible D gene TRBD2, 6 bases. The CDR3 totals 17 residues. Germline V gene sequence: CDR1 KGHDR, CDR2 SFDVKD. Deletions cut 3 bases from V and 4 bases from J, with 18 bases between. CDR3 bases read: TGTGCCACCAGTGATCCCCAGGGAGGATCTGGTTACAATGAG. Its translation is CATSDPQGGSGYNE. The full CDR3 is CATSDPQGGSGYNEQFF.

This clone was found a few times. This CDR3 is CASSLTRETQYF. CDR3 bases read: TGTGCCAGCAGCTTGACTAGAGAGACG. The V call is TRBV7-9, the J call TRBJ2-3; TRBD2 is a possible D gene (6 bases). The observed sequence ends 3 residues before the CDR3 terminus, with the missing tail filled in from the germline J gene. The CDR3 spans 12 residues. CDR1 and CDR2 (germline): SEHNR, FQNEAQ (reference sequence). The variable domain in full, completed from reference TRBV7-9 and TRBJ2-3, reads DTGVSQNPRHKITKRGQNVTFRCDPISEHNRLYWYRQTLGQGPEFLTYFQNEAQLEKSRLLSDRFSAERPKGSFSTLEIQRTEQGDSAMYLCASSLTRETQYFGPGTRLTVL.

The table lists this clone with many counts. The CDR3 sequence: CAWRRTGMTGELFF. The CDR3 DNA, read in part, is TGTGCCTGGAGGAGGACAGGGATGACCGGGGAG. This chain links TRBV30 with TRBJ2-2; 8 bases are a match to TRBD1. The CDR3 is cut off 3 residues early in the read; its end comes from the germline J gene. The V gene end was trimmed by 3 bases and the J gene end by 5 bases; junction bases not matched to a gene: 5. The CDR3 consists of 14 residues. In germline, CDR1 is GTSNPN, CDR2 SVGIG (reference sequence). Full variable domain (outside the CDR3, taken from reference TRBV30 and TRBJ2-2): SQTIHQWPATLVQPVGSPLSLECTVEGTSNPNLYWYRQAAGRGLQLLFYSVGIGQISSEVPQNLSASRPQDRQFILSSKKLLLSDSGFYLCAWRRTGMTGELFFGEGSRLTVL.

In the case of this clone: The sequenced fragment ends 3 residues before the CDR3 boundary, so the rest is inferred from the germline J gene. The same CDR3 is also encoded by other DNA sequences in this sample. The chain links TRBV18 to TRBJ1-3; 7 bases are shared with TRBD1. This CDR3 comprises 16 residues. V was clipped by 3 bases and J by 1 base; unmatched bases: 6. Germline V gene data show CDR1 as KGHSH and CDR2 as LQKENI. This chain's CDR3 is CASSPDRTASGNTIYF. CDR3 bases read: TGTGCCAGCTCACCGGACAGGACCGCTTCTGGAAACACC.

This clone was seen ten or more times. This chain's CDR3 is CASSRSGGLGYTF. The sequenced part of the CDR3 DNA is TGTGCCAGCAGTCGATCAGGGGGCTTAGGC. The chain recombines TRBV12-3 or TRBV12-4 with TRBJ1-2, with 8 nucleotides matching TRBD1. Read data end 3 residues before the CDR3 end; the end is taken from the germline J gene. This CDR3 has 13 residues.

This clone has just a few counts. The missing CDR3 end, 3 residues past where the read stops, is filled in from the germline J gene. The chain carries TRBV7-6 and TRBJ1-2, with 9 positions matching TRBD1. The CDR3 is 14 residues long. Germline lookup yields CDR1 SGHVS and CDR2 FNYEAQ. The part of the CDR3 DNA that was read is TGTGCCAGCAGTTCCGGGACAGGGATATACGAC. Its protein product is CASSSGTGIYD. The whole CDR3 is CASSSGTGIYDYTF.

This clone was picked up many times. Incomplete CDR3 DNA: TGTGCCAGCAGTTTGAAACGGAGCAATCAGCCC. Its protein is CASSLKRSNQP. The entire CDR3 protein is CASSLKRSNQPQHF. The chain recombines TRBV27 with TRBJ1-5; D remains ambiguous. The read terminates 3 residues before the CDR3 end, so the remaining end is supplied by the germline J gene. The V and J ends lost 3 bases and 1 base respectively, with 7 bases between them. The CDR3 runs 14 residues. Germline-derived CDR1 and CDR2 are MNHEY and SMNVEV (reference sequence).

This clone was recorded at least ten times. The observed sequence ends 3 residues before the CDR3 terminus, with the missing tail filled in from the germline J gene. The chain couples TRBV7-9 to TRBJ2-5; 7 bases are a match to TRBD1. In germline, CDR1 is SEHNR, CDR2 FQNEAQ (reference sequence). There are 15 residues in the CDR3. Germline trimming cut 6 bases from V and 5 bases from J; bases unmatched to any gene: 12. CDR3 DNA (partial): TGTGCCAGCAGTCAACAGGGGAAGGGGAGCGAGACC. This codes for CASSQQGKGSET. The complete CDR3 reads CASSQQGKGSETQYF.

This clone came up many times. The CDR3 end is not reached by the read, which stops 3 residues before it; the germline J gene fills it in. The genes are TRBV13 and TRBJ2-1; 11 positions match TRBD1. Germline V lookup: CDR1 PRHDT, CDR2 FYEKMQ (reference sequence). The V segment lost 4 bases and the J segment 9 bases; nucleotides outside the gene matches: 8. This CDR3 contains 15 residues. CDR3 bases read: TGTGCCAGCAGCTCACCTCCGGGACAGGGGGTTGAG. Protein: CASSSPPGQGVE. The full CDR3 protein is CASSSPPGQGVEQFF.

This clone has ten or more counts. The CDR3 goes on 3 residues after the read ends, and that part is filled in from the germline J gene. V is TRBV20-1 and J is TRBJ2-4, with 11 bases aligning to TRBD2. From germline, CDR1 is DFQATT and CDR2 SNEGSKA (reference sequence). The length of the CDR3 is 14 residues. The DNA read from the CDR3 is TGCAGTGCTAGAGTGGGACTAGCGGCAACTCGT. As protein: CSARVGLAATR. The complete CDR3 sequence is CSARVGLAATRQYF.

This clone was picked up many times. The read stops 3 residues short of the end of the CDR3; the missing end is completed from the germline J gene. This sequence joins TRBV3-1 (or the pseudogene TRBV3-2) and TRBJ2-3; the match to TRBD2 covers 12 bases. The trim removed 1 base at V and 2 bases at J, leaving 7 bases unmatched. The CDR3 totals 18 residues. The germline CDR1 and CDR2 sequences are LGHDT and YNNKEL (reference sequence). This CDR3 is CASSQVLRLAGVTDTQYF. CDR3 DNA (partial): TGTGCCAGCAGCCAAGTTCTACGACTAGCGGGAGTCACAGATACG.

This clone was detected a few times. Mismatch with germline at one junction end may stem from a read error. The read halts 3 residues ahead of the CDR3 end, with the missing end drawn from the germline J gene. The gene calls are TRBV2 and TRBJ1-1, with D perhaps matching TRBD1 (5 bases). Germline V gives CDR1 SNHLY, CDR2 FYNNEI. The CDR3 loop spans 13 amino acids. Partial CDR3 DNA: TGTGCCAGCGGTGAAGAGGGGTGGGGTGAA. Translated, it gives CASGEEGWGE. The full CDR3 protein is CASGEEGWGEAFF.

In this sample, this clone turned up many times. Coverage ceases 3 residues before the CDR3 finishes, and the germline J gene fills in the end. The chain couples TRBV11-2 to TRBJ2-3; a possible D gene is TRBD1 (5 bases). Per germline, CDR1 SGHAT and CDR2 FQNNGV. Trimming took 5 bases from V and 4 from J, leaving 13 bases between them. The CDR3 is made up of 14 amino acids. CDR3 loop: CASSPPDSSDTQYF. The part of the CDR3 DNA that was read is TGTGCCAGCAGCCCTCCCGACAGCTCAGATACG.

This clone was recorded at least ten times. The missing CDR3 end, 3 residues past where the read stops, is filled in from the germline J gene. J is TRBJ2-2 and V is TRBV4-2; a weak D match, TRBD2 (6 bases). Germline lookup yields CDR1 LGHNA and CDR2 YNFKEQ. The CDR3 contains 17 residues. The CDR3 sequence is CASSHRPPAAGNEKLFF. The covered CDR3 bases are TGTGCCAGCAGCCACCGTCCCCCAGCAGCGGGTAATGAAAAG.

Of note for this clone: The read ends 3 residues early relative to the CDR3; the germline J gene fills the gap. The chain couples TRBV18 to TRBJ2-7, with no clear D. There are 15 residues in the CDR3. Trimming removed 0 bases from V and 4 bases from J, with 13 bases in between. Germline V CDR1 and CDR2: KGHSH, LQKENI. The CDR3 DNA, read in part, is TGTGCCAGCTCACCACCGAACGCGTTAGGGTACGAG. Translating gives CASSPPNALGYE. The full CDR3 protein is CASSPPNALGYEQYF.

This clone was picked up many times. The read ends 3 residues shy of where the CDR3 ends; the end is completed using the germline J gene. The gene calls are TRBV7-8 and TRBJ2-7, with TRBD1 matching over 7 bases. This CDR3 region has 14 residues. V lost 5 bases and J lost 0; bases outside the gene matches: 4. The V gene's germline CDR1 is SGHVS and CDR2 FQNEAQ. Incomplete CDR3 DNA: TGTGCCAGCAGCCAAACAGGGGACTCCTACGAG. It is translated as CASSQTGDSYE. The whole CDR3 protein reads CASSQTGDSYEQYF.

At least ten counts were recorded for this clone. The read finishes 3 residues shy of the CDR3 end, and the germline J gene is used to complete it. This chain connects TRBV10-1 to TRBJ2-3, with D unclear. Germline V CDR1 and CDR2: WNHNN, SYGVQD (reference sequence). V was shortened by 0 bases and J by 4 bases, with 8 bases between the two germline ends. The CDR3 is 14 amino acids. The CDR3 sequence is CASSESSVADTQYF. Partial CDR3 DNA: TGCGCCAGCAGTGAGTCCAGTGTTGCAGATACG.